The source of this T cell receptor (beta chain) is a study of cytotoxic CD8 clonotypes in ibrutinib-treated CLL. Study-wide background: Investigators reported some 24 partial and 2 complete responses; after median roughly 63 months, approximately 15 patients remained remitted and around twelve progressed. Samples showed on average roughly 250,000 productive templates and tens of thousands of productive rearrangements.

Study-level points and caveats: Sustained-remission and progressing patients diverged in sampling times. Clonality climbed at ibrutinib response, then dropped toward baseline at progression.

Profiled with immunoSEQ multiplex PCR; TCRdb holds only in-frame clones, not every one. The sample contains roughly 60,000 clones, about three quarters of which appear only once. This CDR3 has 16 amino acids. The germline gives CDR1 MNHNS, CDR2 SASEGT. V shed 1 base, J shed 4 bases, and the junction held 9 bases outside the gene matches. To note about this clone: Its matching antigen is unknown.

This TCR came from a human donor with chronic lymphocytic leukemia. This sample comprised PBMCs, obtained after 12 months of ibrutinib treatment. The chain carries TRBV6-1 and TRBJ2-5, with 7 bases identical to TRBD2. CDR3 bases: TGTGCCAGCAGTGAAGACCCACCGGGGGGTTTAGAGACCCAGTACTTC. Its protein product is CASSEDPPGGLETQYF.